This TCR beta chain comes out of a study of blood T cell repertoires in COVID-19. Looking at the study overall: The United States, Italy and Spain provided the acute and convalescent COVID-19 samples. The analysed material was cDNA or gDNA that came from T cells, B-cell-depleted T cells, or PBMCs.

Original processing notes: Reference gene primer amplification gave nucleated cell count estimates. Assay: immunoSEQ multiplex PCR; the TCRdb copy retains only in-frame clones and omits some. The D gene and trimming were derived from the DNA, and the V and J assignments and clone size from that table. The sample has some 52,000 clones; 65% to 90% are singletons. V shed 7 bases and J shed 5 bases, with 12 bases lying between them. The CDR3 has 13 residues. Germline values: CDR1 MDHEN, CDR2 SYDVKM. The rearrangement links TRBV28 to TRBJ1-5; D perhaps matches TRBD1 (6 bases). This clonotype was sampled from a man aged 70-80 years with acute or convalescent COVID-19. Sequenced material: peripheral blood. In DNA form, the CDR3 reads TGTGCCAGCATAAAGCAGGGGTATCAGCCCCAGCATTTT. It specifies CASIKQGYQPQHF.